This TCR beta chain was captured by sequencing in a study of human T cells and chemical hapten exposure. Study-wide context: Patch testing placed 0.01% DPC on the upper back, with readings at 6 days.

This clonotype occurred a few times. Its cognate antigen is unknown. Each CDR3 protein is one row after TCRdb ran MiXCR on the RACE reads. The sample holds under 450,000 distinct CDR3 sequences, approximately 5.1% seen once. General study results and limits: High-frequency TCRs, those above 1 in 1000, stayed the same after DPC sensitization.

Time point defined: patch test 1, 2 weeks after DPC sensitization. Treatment here: therapeutic diphenylcyclopropenone sensitization with weekly scalp DPC. Blood sampling preceded each patch test application. Germline CDR1 and CDR2: SGHTA and FQGNSA. The CDR3 consists of 14 residues. The ends were cut back, 0 bases at V and 6 bases at J, with 11 bases in the middle. The rearrangement joins TRBV7-2 to TRBJ1-2; D is unclear. The sequence derives from a woman in her 50s with alopecia areata. Some clones in this sample may be carry-over from other donors' samples. Sequencing was performed on whole blood, taken in connection with sensitization to the hapten diphenylcyclopropenone (DPC). CDR3 sequence (DNA): TGTGCCAGCAGCTTAGCCACACCCCTGGATGGCTACACCTTC. As protein: CASSLATPLDGYTF.